The table lists the clone carrying this T cell receptor beta chain with many counts. Clones were sequenced by immunoSEQ multiplex PCR, and TCRdb holds only the in-frame ones, with some missing. Of around 300,000 clones in the sample, approximately 85% are singletons; the top ten hold just under 9.5%. Trimming removed 2 bases at V and 4 bases at J, with 6 bases between. The CDR3 consists of 12 residues. Germline CDR1 and CDR2: SEHNR and FQNEAQ (reference sequence). The sample is drawn from a study of blood T cell repertoires in COVID-19. Across the study: The study drew acute and convalescent COVID-19 samples from the United States, Italy and Spain. T cells, B-cell-depleted T cells, or PBMCs supplied cDNA or gDNA.

Sequencing input: peripheral blood. This receptor was taken from a man aged 18 to 30 with active or convalescent COVID-19. This chain uses TRBV7-9 with TRBJ2-7, with D unresolved. CDR3 sequence (DNA): TGTGCCAGCAGCTTAAGCCGGTACGAGCAGTACTTC. Its protein product is CASSLSRYEQYF.